One and the same sample provided the 12 T cell receptor beta chains below, sequenced in a study of T cells in Graves' hyperthyroidism and ophthalmopathy. Amplification yielded TCR beta CDR3 regions, with RNA transcripts as the source. First-round RT-PCR with HTBI primers amplified the TCR CDR3 region. TCRdb analysed the multiplex PCR reads with MiXCR anew, one entry per CDR3 protein. The repertoire holds about 96,000 distinct CDR3 sequences, with just over 50% as singletons. The sequenced sample was blood. The source is a middle-aged woman with Graves' hyperthyroidism.

This rearrangement joins TRBV5-1 to TRBJ1-1; D unclear. The CDR3 consists of 14 residues. The V end lost 3 bases, the J end lost 4 bases, and 13 bases lay between the germline ends. Germline assignment: CDR1 SGHRS and CDR2 YFSETQ. The CDR3 sequence: CASSSGLEVTEAFF. The CDR3 coding sequence is TGCGCCAGCAGCTCAGGTTTGGAAGTCACTGAAGCTTTCTTT.

This clonotype ranks as medium-sized. The V call is TRBV29-1, the J call TRBJ2-5, with D maybe TRBD2 (5 bases). V lost 4 bases and J 7 bases, leaving 16 bases between the germline ends. CDR1 and CDR2 (germline): SQVTM, ANQGSEA. The CDR3 length is 13 residues. This CDR3 is CSVVGISGGTQYF. The DNA of the CDR3 is TGCAGCGTTGTGGGGATTTCCGGAGGGACCCAGTACTTC.

This chain links TRBV7-9 with TRBJ2-7; 11 positions match TRBD1. Germline loops: CDR1 SEHNR, CDR2 FQNEAQ (reference sequence). The CDR3 extends over 13 amino acids. V was clipped by 3 bases and J by 6 bases; unmatched bases: 1. As DNA, the CDR3 is TGTGCCAGCAGCTTCGGGACAGGGGGCGAGCAGTACTTC. Protein product: CASSFGTGGEQYF. Supplemented by reference TRBV7-9 and TRBJ2-7, the full variable domain reads DTGVSQNPRHKITKRGQNVTFRCDPISEHNRLYWYRQTLGQGPEFLTYFQNEAQLEKSRLLSDRFSAERPKGSFSTLEIQRTEQGDSAMYLCASSFGTGGEQYFGPGTRLTVT.

This chain connects TRBV2 to TRBJ2-5; possibly TRBD2 for D (5 bases). This CDR3 is 15 amino acids long. Between the trimmed V and J ends, which lost 6 bases and 2 bases, there was a span of 16 bases. From germline, CDR1 is SNHLY and CDR2 FYNNEI. CDR3 DNA sequence: TGTGCCAGCAGAGTGAGGACCCCGGGACAAGAGACCCAGTACTTC. It encodes CASRVRTPGQETQYF.

The rearrangement joins TRBV7-9 to TRBJ1-2, with TRBD1 matching over 10 bases. V shed 4 bases and J 7 bases; nucleotides not matched to a gene: 9. Germline V lookup: CDR1 SEHNR, CDR2 FQNEAQ (reference sequence). This CDR3 region has 15 residues. The CDR3: CASSSGTGAPSGYTF. The CDR3 coding sequence is TGTGCCAGCAGCTCGGGGACAGGGGCTCCCTCTGGCTACACCTTC.

The rearrangement links TRBV6-5 to TRBJ2-5; D gene uncertain. CDR3 length: 11 amino acids. V gave up 4 bases and J gave up 6 bases, with 6 bases separating them. Germline loops: CDR1 MNHEY, CDR2 SVGAGI. In DNA form, the CDR3 reads TGTGCCAGCAGTTCTCGGAAGACCCAGTACTTC. This translates into CASSSRKTQYF.

This clonotype came up once. A junction end diverges from the germline sequence, so it may reflect a read error. The genes are TRBV10-2 and TRBJ2-7, with 11 bases that match TRBD1. This CDR3 is 17 amino acids long. Germline CDR1 WSHSY, CDR2 SAAADI. CDR3 sequence: CASSERIGQGAGYEQYF. The CDR3, as DNA: TGTGCCAGCAGCGAGCGGATCGGACAGGGGGCAGGGTACGAGCAGTACTTC.

CDR3 region: CASSFTSSTYEQYF. CDR3 DNA sequence: TGTGCCAGCAGCTTTACTAGCTCGACCTACGAGCAGTACTTC. The chain employs TRBV7-2 and TRBJ2-7; a possible D gene is TRBD2 (6 bases). V lost 3 bases, J lost 2 bases, and 11 bases lay in between. This CDR3 has 14 amino acids. Germline V gives CDR1 SGHTA, CDR2 FQGNSA.

Concerning this clonotype: Compared with germline, one end of the junction differs, possibly owing to a read error. The chain employs TRBV20-1 and TRBJ2-5; D not certain. CDR3 length: 11 residues. CDR1 and CDR2 from the germline V gene are DFQATT and SNEGSKA (reference sequence). The DNA of the CDR3 is TGCAGTGCTAGTTTGACGGAGACCCAGTACTTT. It is translated as CSASLTETQYF.

Many counts were recorded for this clonotype. This chain uses TRBV7-2 with TRBJ1-6; TRBD1 might be the D (5 bases). CDR1 is SGHTA, CDR2 FQGNSA, per germline. V gave up 5 bases and J gave up 11 bases, with 25 bases separating them. CDR3 length: 17 amino acids. CDR3 region: CASSLVAGPGSRTPLHF. The DNA of the CDR3 is TGTGCCAGCAGCCTTGTAGCGGGACCGGGGAGTAGGACACCCCTCCACTTT.

This clonotype is labeled medium-sized. The chain is built from TRBV19 and TRBJ1-1, with no clear D. CDR3 length equals 11 residues. Trimming pared 3 bases from V and 11 bases from J, leaving 10 bases between. Germline-derived CDR1 and CDR2 are LNHDA and SQIVND (reference sequence). The CDR3, as DNA: TGTGCCAGTAGTATGGAGACATCGGCTTTCTTT. This sequence encodes CASSMETSAFF. Full variable domain (missing parts from reference TRBV19 and TRBJ1-1): DGGITQSPKYLFRKEGQNVTLSCEQNLNHDAMYWYRQDPGQGLRLIYYSQIVNDFQKGDIAEGYSVSREKKESFPLTVTSAQKNPTAFYLCASSMETSAFFGQGTRLTVV.

This chain joins TRBV20-1 and TRBJ2-2; TRBD2 matches 9 bases. The trim removed 2 bases at V and 5 bases at J, leaving 6 bases unmatched. Germline CDR1 reads DFQATT; CDR2 reads SNEGSKA (reference sequence). CDR3 length: 15 residues. This CDR3 reads CSARPPGLATGELFF. For the CDR3, the DNA is TGCAGTGCTAGACCCCCCGGACTAGCGACCGGGGAGCTGTTTTTT.